This T cell receptor (beta chain) was recovered during a study of CD4+ T cells in melanoma. The study's findings and limits: Diverse differentiation states were reported for melanoma neoantigen-specific CD4+ T cells. CD8+ T cell, macrophage and B cell function reportedly correlated with neoantigen-specific CD4+ T cells.

In the case of this clone: What it binds is not known.

CDR3 length: 18 amino acids. From germline, CDR1 is SEHNR and CDR2 FQNEAQ (reference sequence). V lost 4 bases and J lost 0, with 19 bases in between. TCRdb's copy holds only in-frame clones and misses some; the assay was immunoSEQ multiplex PCR. The sample has about 110,000 clones; about 90% are singletons. J is TRBJ2-4 and V is TRBV7-9; D may be TRBD2 (5 bases). Sequencing input: peripheral blood. The sequence was obtained from a human donor with melanoma. CDR3 sequence reads: CASSWVGALELAKNIQYF. CDR3 coding DNA: TGTGCCAGCAGCTGGGTGGGAGCCCTAGAGCTAGCCAAAAACATTCAGTACTTC.